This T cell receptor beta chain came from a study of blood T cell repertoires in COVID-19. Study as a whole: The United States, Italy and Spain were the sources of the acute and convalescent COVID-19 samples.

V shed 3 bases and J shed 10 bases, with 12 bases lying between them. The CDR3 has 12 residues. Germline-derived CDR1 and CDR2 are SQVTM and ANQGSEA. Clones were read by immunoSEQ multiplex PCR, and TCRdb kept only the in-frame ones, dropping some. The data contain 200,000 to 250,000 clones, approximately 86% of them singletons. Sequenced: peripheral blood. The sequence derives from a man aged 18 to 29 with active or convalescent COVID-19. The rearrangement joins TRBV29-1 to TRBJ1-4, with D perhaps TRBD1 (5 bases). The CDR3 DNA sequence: TGCAGCGTTGATATAGGGGTCGGAAAACTGTTTTTT. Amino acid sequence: CSVDIGVGKLFF.